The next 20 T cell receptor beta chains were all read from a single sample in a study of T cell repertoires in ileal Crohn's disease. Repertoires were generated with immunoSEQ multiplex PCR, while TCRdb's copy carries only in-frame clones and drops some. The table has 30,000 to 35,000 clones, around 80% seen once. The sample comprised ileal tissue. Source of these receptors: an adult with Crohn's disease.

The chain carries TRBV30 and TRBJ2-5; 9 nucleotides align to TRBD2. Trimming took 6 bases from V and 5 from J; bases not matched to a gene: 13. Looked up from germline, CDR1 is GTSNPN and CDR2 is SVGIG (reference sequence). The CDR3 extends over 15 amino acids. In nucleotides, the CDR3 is TGTGCCTGCCAAAATAGCGGGGGCCTCAGGGAGACCCAGTACTTC. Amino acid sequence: CACQNSGGLRETQYF.

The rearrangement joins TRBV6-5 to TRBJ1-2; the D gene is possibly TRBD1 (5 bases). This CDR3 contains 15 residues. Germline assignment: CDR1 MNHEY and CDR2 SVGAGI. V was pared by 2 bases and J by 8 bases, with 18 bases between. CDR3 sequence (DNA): TGTGCCAGCAGTTACGATCGGGGGGGTCGAGGAGGCTACACCTTC. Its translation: CASSYDRGGRGGYTF.

The CDR3 nucleotides read TGTGCCAGCAGCCCACAGGGGTTGCGGGAGACCCAGTACTTC. This sequence encodes CASSPQGLRETQYF. This chain links TRBV7-3 with TRBJ2-5, with TRBD1 identical over 7 bases. Germline assignment: CDR1 SGHTA and CDR2 FQGTGA. The CDR3 totals 14 residues. Trimming at V came to 5 bases and at J to 5 bases, leaving 8 bases not matched to a gene.

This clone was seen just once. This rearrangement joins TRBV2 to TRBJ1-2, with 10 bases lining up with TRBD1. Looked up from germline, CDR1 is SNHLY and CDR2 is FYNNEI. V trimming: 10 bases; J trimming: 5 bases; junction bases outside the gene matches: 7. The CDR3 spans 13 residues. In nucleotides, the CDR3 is TGTGCCACCCGACAGGGGGCGGAATATGGCTACACCTTC. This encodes CATRQGAEYGYTF.

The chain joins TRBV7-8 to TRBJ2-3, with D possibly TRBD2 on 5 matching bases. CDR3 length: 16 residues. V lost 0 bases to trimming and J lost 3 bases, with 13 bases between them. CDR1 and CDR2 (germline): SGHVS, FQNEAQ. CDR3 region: CASSLARVLITDTQYF. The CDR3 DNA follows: TGTGCCAGCAGCTTAGCGCGGGTCCTCATTACAGATACGCAGTATTTT.

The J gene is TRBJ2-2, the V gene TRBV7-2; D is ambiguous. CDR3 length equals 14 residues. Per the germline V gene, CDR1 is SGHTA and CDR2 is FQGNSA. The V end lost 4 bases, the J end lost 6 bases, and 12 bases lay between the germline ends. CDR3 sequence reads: CASSSSRVPGELFF. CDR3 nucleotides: TGTGCCAGCAGCTCGAGTAGAGTCCCCGGGGAGCTGTTTTTT.

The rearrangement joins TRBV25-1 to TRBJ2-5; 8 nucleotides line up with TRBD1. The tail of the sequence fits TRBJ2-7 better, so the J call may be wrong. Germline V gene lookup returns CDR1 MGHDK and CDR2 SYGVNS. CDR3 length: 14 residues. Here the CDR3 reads CASSNTGGRDEQYF. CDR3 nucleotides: TGTGCCAGCAGTAACACAGGGGGTCGAGACGAGCAGTACTTC.

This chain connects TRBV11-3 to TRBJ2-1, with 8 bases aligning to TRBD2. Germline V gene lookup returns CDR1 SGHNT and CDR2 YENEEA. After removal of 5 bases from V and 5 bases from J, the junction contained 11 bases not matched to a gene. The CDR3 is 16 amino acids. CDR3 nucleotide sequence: TGTGCCAGCAGCCTCGGGGGGGGCATATCACACAATGAGCAGTTCTTC. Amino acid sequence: CASSLGGGISHNEQFF.

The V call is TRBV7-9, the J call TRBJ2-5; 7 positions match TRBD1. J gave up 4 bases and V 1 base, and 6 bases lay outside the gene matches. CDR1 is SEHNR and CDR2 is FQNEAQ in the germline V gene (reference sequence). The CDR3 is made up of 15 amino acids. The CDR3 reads CASSLGGQPRETQYF. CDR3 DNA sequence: TGTGCCAGCAGCTTAGGGGGACAGCCGCGAGAGACCCAGTACTTC.

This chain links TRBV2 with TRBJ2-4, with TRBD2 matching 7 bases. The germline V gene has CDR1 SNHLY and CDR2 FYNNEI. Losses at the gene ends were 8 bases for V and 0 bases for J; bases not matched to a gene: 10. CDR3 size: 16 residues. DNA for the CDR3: TGTGCCAGCCAATCTAGCGGTAATTCAGCCAAAAACATTCAGTACTTC. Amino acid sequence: CASQSSGNSAKNIQYF. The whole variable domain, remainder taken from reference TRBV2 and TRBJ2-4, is EPEVTQTPSHQVTQMGQEVILRCVPISNHLYFYWYRQILGQKVEFLVSFYNNEISEKSEIFDDQFSVERPDGSNFTLKIRSTKLEDSAMYFCASQSSGNSAKNIQYFGAGTRLSVL.

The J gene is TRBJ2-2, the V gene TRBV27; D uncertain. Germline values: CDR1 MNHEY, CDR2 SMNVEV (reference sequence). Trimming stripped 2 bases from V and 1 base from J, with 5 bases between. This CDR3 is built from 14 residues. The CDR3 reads CASSLSLNTGELFF. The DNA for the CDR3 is TGTGCCAGCAGTTTAAGCCTGAACACCGGGGAGCTGTTTTTT.

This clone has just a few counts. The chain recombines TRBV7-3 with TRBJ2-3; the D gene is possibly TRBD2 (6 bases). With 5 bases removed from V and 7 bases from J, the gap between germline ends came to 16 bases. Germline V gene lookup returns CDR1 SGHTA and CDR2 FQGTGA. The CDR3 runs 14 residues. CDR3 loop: CASSISGALNTQYF. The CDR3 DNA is TGTGCCAGCAGCATTAGCGGTGCCCTAAATACGCAGTATTTT.

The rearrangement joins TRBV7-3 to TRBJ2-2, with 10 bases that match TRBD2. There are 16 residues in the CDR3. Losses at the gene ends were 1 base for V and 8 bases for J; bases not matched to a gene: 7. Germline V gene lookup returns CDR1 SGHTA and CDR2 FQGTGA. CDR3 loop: CASSLSSGGASGELFF. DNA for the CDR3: TGTGCCAGCAGCTTAAGCAGCGGGGGGGCGTCTGGGGAGCTGTTTTTT.

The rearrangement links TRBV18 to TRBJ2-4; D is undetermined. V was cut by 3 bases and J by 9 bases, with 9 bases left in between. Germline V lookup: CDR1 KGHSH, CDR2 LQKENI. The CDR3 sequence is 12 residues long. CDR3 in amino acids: CASSPIASIQYF. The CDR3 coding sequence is TGTGCCAGCTCACCCATAGCTAGCATTCAGTACTTC.

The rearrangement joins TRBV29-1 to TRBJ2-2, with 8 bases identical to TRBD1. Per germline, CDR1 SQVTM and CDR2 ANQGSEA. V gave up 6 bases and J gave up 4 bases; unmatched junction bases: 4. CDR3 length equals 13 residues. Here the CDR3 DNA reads TGCAGCGTGGACAGGGCGGGCACCGGGGAGCTGTTTTTT. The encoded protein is CSVDRAGTGELFF.

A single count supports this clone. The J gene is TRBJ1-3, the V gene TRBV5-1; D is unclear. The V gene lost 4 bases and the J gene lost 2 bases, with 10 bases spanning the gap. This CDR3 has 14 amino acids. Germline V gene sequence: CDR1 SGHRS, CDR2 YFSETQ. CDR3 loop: CASSLGYTGNTIYF. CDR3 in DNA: TGCGCCAGCAGCCTGGGCTATACTGGAAACACCATATATTTT.

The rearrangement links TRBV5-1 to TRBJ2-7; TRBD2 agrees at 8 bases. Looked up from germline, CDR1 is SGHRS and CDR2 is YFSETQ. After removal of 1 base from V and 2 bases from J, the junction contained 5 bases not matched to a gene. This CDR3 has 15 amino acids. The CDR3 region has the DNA TGCGCCAGCAGCTTGACTAGCGGAGGGCCCTACGAGCAGTACTTC. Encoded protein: CASSLTSGGPYEQYF.

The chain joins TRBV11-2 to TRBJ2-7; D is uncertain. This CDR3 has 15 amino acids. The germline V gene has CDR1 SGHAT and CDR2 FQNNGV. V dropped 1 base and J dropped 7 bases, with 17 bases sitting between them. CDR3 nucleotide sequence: TGTGCCAGCAGCTTAGGCGACTCCGGCTTGAGGGAGCAGTACTTC. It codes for CASSLGDSGLREQYF.

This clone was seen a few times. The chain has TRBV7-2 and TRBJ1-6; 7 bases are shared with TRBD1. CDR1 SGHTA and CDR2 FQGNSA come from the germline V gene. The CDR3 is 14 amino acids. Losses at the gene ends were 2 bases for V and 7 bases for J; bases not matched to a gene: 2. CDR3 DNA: TGTGCCAGCAGCTTACGGGACAGAAATTCACCCCTCCACTTT. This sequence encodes CASSLRDRNSPLHF.

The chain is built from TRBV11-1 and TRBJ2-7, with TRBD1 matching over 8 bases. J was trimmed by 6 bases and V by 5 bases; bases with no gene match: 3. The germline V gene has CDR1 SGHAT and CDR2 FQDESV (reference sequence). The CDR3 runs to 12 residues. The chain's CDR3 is CASSVTGGEQYF. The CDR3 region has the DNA TGTGCCAGCAGCGTCACAGGGGGCGAGCAGTACTTC.